This is a list of T cell receptor beta chains from one sample in a study of blood T cell repertoires in COVID-19. TCRdb's copy holds only in-frame clones and misses some; the assay was immunoSEQ multiplex PCR. This table has over 200,000 clones, less than 85% appearing once. Material for sequencing was PBMCs or T cells enriched from blood (not recorded which). The source is a man in his sixties who had recovered from COVID-19. Each CDR3 is given with its conserved first and last residue. Each record gives: clone size, J gene, V gene, D gene, CDR3 protein, CDR3 DNA. A D gene is named only where the DNA matches it firmly. Clone size appears in some rows only: once, few, many, or a class for an expanded clone.

size: NA
J: TRBJ2-2
V: TRBV9
D: TRBD1
CDR3: CASSVAGQGITGELFF
DNA: TGTGCCAGCAGCGTAGCCGGACAGGGTATAACCGGGGAGCTGTTTTTT

size: NA
J: TRBJ2-5
V: TRBV18
D: NA
CDR3: CASSREASVKETQYF
DNA: TGTGCCAGCTCACGAGAAGCTAGCGTAAAAGAGACCCAGTACTTC

size: NA
J: TRBJ1-1
V: TRBV3-1/TRBV3-2
D: TRBD1
CDR3: CASSRSDRGNTEAFF
DNA: TGTGCCAGCAGCCGCTCGGACAGGGGGAACACTGAAGCTTTCTTT

size: NA
J: TRBJ1-2
V: TRBV9
D: NA
CDR3: CASSVVPGNYGYTF
DNA: TGTGCCAGCAGCGTAGTTCCGGGGAACTATGGCTACACCTTC

size: NA
J: TRBJ2-1
V: TRBV2
D: NA
CDR3: CASSGEANEQFF
DNA: TGTGCCAGCAGTGGGGAGGCCAATGAGCAGTTCTTC

size: NA
J: TRBJ2-3
V: TRBV11-3
D: TRBD2
CDR3: CASSLGLAQTDTQYF
DNA: TGTGCCAGCAGCTTAGGACTAGCACAAACAGATACGCAGTATTTT

size: NA
J: TRBJ2-7
V: TRBV18
D: TRBD1
CDR3: CASSPSGQGSYEQYF
DNA: TGTGCCAGCTCACCATCGGGACAGGGCTCCTACGAGCAGTACTTC

size: NA
J: TRBJ1-2
V: TRBV3-1/TRBV3-2
D: NA
CDR3: CASSLMGGYGYTF
DNA: TGTGCCAGCAGCCTAATGGGGGGCTATGGCTACACCTTC

size: NA
J: TRBJ2-7
V: TRBV13
D: TRBD1
CDR3: CASSPGQGLPYEQYF
DNA: TGTGCCAGCAGTCCAGGACAGGGGCTCCCCTACGAGCAGTACTTC

size: NA
J: TRBJ2-7
V: TRBV5-1
D: NA
CDR3: CASSTGSEQYF
DNA: TGCGCCAGCAGCACCGGGAGTGAGCAGTACTTC

size: NA
J: TRBJ2-5
V: TRBV7-2
D: TRBD2
CDR3: CASSPGGGASFETQYF
DNA: TGTGCCAGCAGCCCAGGCGGGGGGGCGTCTTTCGAGACCCAGTACTTC

size: NA
J: TRBJ2-7
V: TRBV6-5
D: TRBD1
CDR3: CASRPGTGSSYEQYF
DNA: TGTGCCAGCAGGCCCGGGACAGGGTCATCCTACGAGCAGTACTTC

size: NA
J: TRBJ2-3
V: TRBV27
D: TRBD1
CDR3: CASSSDRGPADTQYF
DNA: TGTGCCAGCAGTTCCGACAGGGGGCCGGCAGATACGCAGTATTTT

size: NA
J: TRBJ1-1
V: TRBV5-1
D: NA
CDR3: CASSLAAGNTEAFF
DNA: TGCGCCAGCAGCTTGGCGGCGGGGAACACTGAAGCTTTCTTT

size: NA
J: TRBJ1-2
V: TRBV4-3
D: TRBD1
CDR3: CASSQDRNRGNGYTF
DNA: TGCGCCAGCAGCCAAGATCGAAACAGGGGCAATGGCTACACCTTC

size: NA
J: TRBJ2-4
V: TRBV7-9
D: NA
CDR3: CASSLDPGEAKNIQYF
DNA: TGTGCCAGCAGCCTTGACCCCGGGGAAGCCAAAAACATTCAGTACTTC

size: NA
J: TRBJ1-2
V: TRBV20-1
D: NA
CDR3: CSATYYGGYTF
DNA: TGCAGTGCTACTTACTATGGAGGCTACACCTTC

size: NA
J: TRBJ2-5
V: TRBV15
D: NA
CDR3: CATSRDRGRQETQYF
DNA: TGTGCCACCAGCAGAGATCGTGGCAGACAAGAGACCCAGTACTTC

size: once
J: TRBJ2-1
V: TRBV5-1
D: NA
CDR3: CASSYKMADYNEQFF
DNA: TGCGCCAGCAGCTACAAGATGGCGGACTACAATGAGCAGTTCTTC

size: NA
J: TRBJ2-2
V: TRBV29-1
D: NA
CDR3: CSVEGLGGKSSGELFF
DNA: TGCAGCGTTGAAGGCTTAGGAGGAAAGAGTTCCGGGGAGCTGTTTTTT

size: NA
J: TRBJ1-2
V: TRBV2
D: TRBD1
CDR3: CASSEYGTGVGGYTF
DNA: TGTGCCAGCAGTGAATATGGGACAGGGGTAGGTGGCTACACCTTC

size: NA
J: TRBJ2-5
V: TRBV11-3
D: TRBD1
CDR3: CASSLGDRGGETQYF
DNA: TGTGCCAGCAGCTTAGGGGACAGGGGAGGGGAGACCCAGTACTTC

size: NA
J: TRBJ2-3
V: TRBV6-2/TRBV6-3
D: NA
CDR3: CASSLASGSRTDTQYF
DNA: TGTGCCAGCAGTTTAGCGAGTGGGAGTCGCACAGATACGCAGTATTTT

size: NA
J: TRBJ2-5
V: TRBV2
D: TRBD2
CDR3: CASMFSGGALGTQYF
DNA: TGTGCCAGCATGTTTAGCGGGGGGGCGTTGGGGACCCAGTACTTC

size: NA
J: TRBJ2-1
V: TRBV11-2
D: TRBD1
CDR3: CASSFQDRDNEQFF
DNA: TGTGCCAGCAGCTTCCAAGACAGGGACAATGAGCAGTTCTTC

size: once
J: TRBJ2-7
V: TRBV27
D: NA
CDR3: CASSFGGTSYEQYF
DNA: TGTGCCAGCAGTTTTGGCGGAACCTCTTACGAGCAGTACTTC

size: NA
J: TRBJ2-1
V: TRBV15
D: TRBD2
CDR3: CATSPISGGWNEQFF
DNA: TGTGCCACCAGCCCCATTAGCGGGGGGTGGAATGAGCAGTTCTTC

size: NA
J: TRBJ2-6
V: TRBV5-3
D: TRBD1
CDR3: CARSSPGPGQGNGANVLTF
DNA: TGTGCCAGAAGCTCTCCTGGCCCGGGACAGGGGAATGGGGCCAACGTCCTGACTTTC

size: few
J: TRBJ1-2
V: TRBV3-1/TRBV3-2
D: NA
CDR3: CASSQDLAANYGYTF
DNA: TGTGCCAGCAGCCAAGATCTGGCGGCAAACTATGGCTACACCTTC

size: NA
J: TRBJ2-2
V: TRBV3-1/TRBV3-2
D: NA
CDR3: CASSQGLATANTGELFF
DNA: TGTGCCAGCAGCCAAGGTCTAGCAACTGCGAACACCGGGGAGCTGTTTTTT

size: NA
J: TRBJ2-1
V: TRBV20-1
D: TRBD2
CDR3: CSASSPGGARNEQFF
DNA: TGCAGTGCTAGTTCCCCGGGGGGGGCGAGAAATGAGCAGTTCTTC

size: NA
J: TRBJ1-6
V: TRBV5-1
D: TRBD1
CDR3: CASSLGGQGEFTLHF
DNA: TGCGCCAGCAGCTTGGGCGGACAGGGGGAATTCACCCTCCACTTT

size: NA
J: TRBJ1-1
V: TRBV3-1/TRBV3-2
D: TRBD1
CDR3: CASTSGGRNTEAFF
DNA: TGTGCCAGCACGTCAGGGGGCAGGAACACTGAAGCTTTCTTT

size: NA
J: TRBJ2-5
V: TRBV7-8
D: TRBD2
CDR3: CASSLVAGAGETQYF
DNA: TGTGCCAGCAGCTTAGTAGCGGGGGCCGGGGAGACCCAGTACTTC

size: once
J: TRBJ1-4
V: TRBV6-5
D: TRBD1
CDR3: CASSKDRGNEKLFF
DNA: TGTGCCAGCAGTAAGGACAGGGGAAATGAAAAACTGTTTTTT

size: NA
J: TRBJ1-3
V: TRBV5-1
D: NA
CDR3: CASSLEAGGSGNTIYF
DNA: TGCGCCAGCAGCTTGGAGGCCGGAGGCTCTGGAAACACCATATATTTT

size: NA
J: TRBJ1-2
V: TRBV7-9
D: TRBD1
CDR3: CASSFGTANYGYTF
DNA: TGTGCCAGCAGCTTCGGGACAGCTAACTATGGCTACACCTTC

size: NA
J: TRBJ2-5
V: TRBV14
D: TRBD2
CDR3: CASSETSGGRETQYF
DNA: TGTGCCAGCAGCGAGACTAGCGGGGGGCGTGAGACCCAGTACTTC

size: NA
J: TRBJ2-3
V: TRBV7-3
D: NA
CDR3: CASSFQRADTQYF
DNA: TGTGCCAGCAGCTTCCAGCGGGCAGATACGCAGTATTTT

size: once
J: TRBJ2-7
V: TRBV13
D: TRBD1
CDR3: CASSLARRDSSYEQYF
DNA: TGTGCCAGCAGCTTAGCCCGACGGGACAGCTCCTACGAGCAGTACTTC

size: once
J: TRBJ2-3
V: TRBV7-3
D: NA
CDR3: CASSPLGGGTDTQYF
DNA: TGTGCCAGCAGCCCGCTAGGGGGGGGCACAGATACGCAGTATTTT

size: NA
J: TRBJ1-2
V: TRBV19
D: TRBD1
CDR3: CASTGQGYGYTF
DNA: TGTGCCAGTACCGGACAGGGCTATGGCTACACCTTC

size: NA
J: TRBJ2-2
V: TRBV2
D: NA
CDR3: CASSLQGGDGELFF
DNA: TGTGCCAGCAGTCTGCAGGGAGGAGACGGGGAGCTGTTTTTT

size: NA
J: TRBJ2-3
V: TRBV27
D: TRBD1
CDR3: CASSLNRGLTQYF
DNA: TGTGCCAGCAGTTTGAACAGGGGGCTCACGCAGTATTTT